The rows below give T cell receptor beta chains drawn from one sample of a study of shared clonotypes between healthy human individuals. Profiling relied on immunoSEQ multiplex PCR, and the TCRdb table lists in-frame clones only, not all of them. The sample consists of 700,000 or so clones, about two thirds of them appearing once. The specimen was memory CD4+ T cells sorted from blood. The source is a woman between 25 and 40 years old in good health. Each CDR3 is given without its conserved first and last residue.

j_call	v_call	cdr3_aa
TRBJ2-1	TRBV7-2	ASSLSLLRGLEQF
TRBJ1-1	TRBV27	ASSLTGSTEAF
TRBJ2-7	TRBV28	ASRTSGSFYEQY
TRBJ2-7	TRBV28	ASSPVWQGASYEQY
TRBJ2-6	TRBV11-3	ASSQYGARQSRANVLT
TRBJ2-1	TRBV28	ASSLWGVGNEQF
TRBJ2-1	TRBV7-3	ASSPIEDREGNEQF
TRBJ2-1	TRBV11-2	ASRDRPKGEQF
TRBJ2-2	TRBV6-5	ASSYLTGSNTGELF
TRBJ1-5	TRBV25-1	ASSGPTGGAGNQPQH
TRBJ2-5	TRBV5-4	ASSRVGETQY
TRBJ1-4	TRBV18	ASSPSTAANEKLF
TRBJ2-2	TRBV11-1	ASSLDQVTGELF
TRBJ2-5	TRBV7-2	ASSFASYRVYQETQY
TRBJ2-5	TRBV28	ASSPQRGEEQETQY
TRBJ2-7	TRBV28	ASSTPGLAASSYEQY
TRBJ2-3	TRBV13	ASSNQGAGDTQY
-	TRBV7-2	ASSLAGNYEQY
TRBJ2-1	TRBV10-2	ASSDRLGQTYEQF
TRBJ1-1	TRBV28	ASSRLAGTGAIKGAF
TRBJ1-2	TRBV7-9	ASSHLTGQGVGYT
TRBJ2-5	TRBV5-4	ASSLASGTRQETQY
TRBJ2-7	TRBV6-6	ASSYSSGGGYEQY
TRBJ1-4	TRBV4-2	ASRLTDRGEKLF
TRBJ2-7	TRBV5-1	ASSLVQGALEQY
TRBJ1-2	TRBV28	ASRESTGSNGYT
TRBJ2-7	TRBV14	ASSQVLEPGEQY
TRBJ2-7	TRBV2	ATNQRGTSYEQY
TRBJ1-1	TRBV5-1	ASSWKGPDTEAF
TRBJ1-2	TRBV7-9	ASSIQREGYT
TRBJ2-6	TRBV27	ASSLVLGTGANVLT
TRBJ2-5	TRBV29-1	SVAASGGGGETQY
TRBJ1-4	TRBV2	ASSEGTVVEKLF
TRBJ2-3	TRBV7-3	ASSSRSGSGTDTQY
TRBJ2-1	TRBV2	ATRRRVSYNEQF
TRBJ2-5	TRBV6-6	ASSIDRQETQY
TRBJ1-4	TRBV18	ASSPQGWDNEKLF
-	TRBV7-2	ASSSDFNPTYEQY
TRBJ2-7	TRBV7-6	ASSLARFNEGALYEQY
TRBJ2-5	TRBV5-6	ASSWTSGAYQETQY
TRBJ1-5	TRBV7-6	ASSLAAYQPQH
TRBJ2-5	TRBV5-1	ASSKTSGSYQETQY
TRBJ2-1	TRBV9	ASSGTSGNNEQF
TRBJ2-3	TRBV10-2	ASSESGTSGDPQY
TRBJ2-7	TRBV28	ASSLQERAKRQY
TRBJ1-2	TRBV11-1	ASSQGPTGELNYGYT
TRBJ2-4	TRBV6-4	ASSKRTDKRNIQY
TRBJ1-2	TRBV19	ASTSTGDYGYT
TRBJ2-5	TRBV7-9	ASSFFAGQETQY
TRBJ2-7	TRBV7-3	ASSLSSGPYEQY
TRBJ2-3	TRBV28	ASSLRSGSDTQY
TRBJ2-7	TRBV19	ASSILAGLREQY
TRBJ2-1	TRBV11-2	ASSRLAGYYNEQF
TRBJ1-6	TRBV2	ASTSEQGSSPLH
TRBJ2-7	TRBV5-4	ARQERETAYEQY